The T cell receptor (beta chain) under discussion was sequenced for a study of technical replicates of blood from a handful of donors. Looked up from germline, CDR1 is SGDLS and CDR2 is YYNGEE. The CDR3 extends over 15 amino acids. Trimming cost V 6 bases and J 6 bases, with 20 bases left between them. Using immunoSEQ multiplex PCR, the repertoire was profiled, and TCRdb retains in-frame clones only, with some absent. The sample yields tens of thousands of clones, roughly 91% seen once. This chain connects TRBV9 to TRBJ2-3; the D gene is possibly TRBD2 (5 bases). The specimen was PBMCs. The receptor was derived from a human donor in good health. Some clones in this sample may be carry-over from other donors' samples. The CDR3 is CASTRNEGTADTQYF. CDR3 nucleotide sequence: TGTGCCAGCACCCGTAATGAGGGCACAGCGGATACGCAGTATTTT.